The entry that follows covers one T cell receptor beta chain sequence. The CDR3 has 19 amino acids. CDR1 is PRHDT and CDR2 is FYEKMQ in the germline V gene (reference sequence). V lost 1 base and J lost 6, with 27 bases in between. Through a sample-barcoded 5' primer and a J-beta primer mix, a second PCR was run for roughly 6 to 12 cycles. TCRdb reanalysed the 5' RACE reads using MiXCR and keeps one entry per CDR3 protein. Among approximately 900,000 distinct CDR3 sequences listed, 29% were seen once. The data stem from a study of blood T cells in healthy people across ages. The same data also went into a second study, on T cells of mothers and their children.

Sequencing was done on a sample of blood. The chain links TRBV13 to TRBJ1-2, with TRBD1 as a possible D gene (6 bases). The clonotype comes from a woman aged 40 to 50 in good health. CDR3 sequence (DNA): TGTGCCAGCAGCTTAGAGGGTTTCCTTGGGACACCCTCCAAGGATGGCTACACCTTC. It yields the protein CASSLEGFLGTPSKDGYTF.